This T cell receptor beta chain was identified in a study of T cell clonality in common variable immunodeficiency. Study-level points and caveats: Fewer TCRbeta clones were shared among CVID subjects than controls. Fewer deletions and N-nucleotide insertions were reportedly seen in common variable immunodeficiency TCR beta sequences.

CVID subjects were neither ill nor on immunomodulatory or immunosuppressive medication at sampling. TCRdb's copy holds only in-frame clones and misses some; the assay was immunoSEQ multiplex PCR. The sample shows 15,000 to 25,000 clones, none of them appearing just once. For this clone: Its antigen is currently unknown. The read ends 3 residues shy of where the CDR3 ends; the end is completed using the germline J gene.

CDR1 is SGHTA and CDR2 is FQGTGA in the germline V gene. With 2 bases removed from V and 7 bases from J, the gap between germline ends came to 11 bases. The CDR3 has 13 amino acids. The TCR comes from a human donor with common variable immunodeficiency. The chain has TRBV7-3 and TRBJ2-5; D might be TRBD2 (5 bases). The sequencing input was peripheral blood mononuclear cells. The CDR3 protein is CASSLASLGTQYF. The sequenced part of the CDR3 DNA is TGTGCCAGCAGCTTAGCTAGCTTAGGGACC.